This T cell receptor (beta chain) was found in a study of early T cells in non-severe SARS-CoV-2 infection. This clonotype showed up many times. Each CDR3 protein gets one entry after TCRdb re-called the 5' RACE reads with MiXCR. The table has about 56,000 distinct CDR3 sequences, roughly 10% seen once. The ends lost 2 bases at V and 6 bases at J; junction bases unmatched: 0. The germline V gene has CDR1 ENHRY and CDR2 SYGVKD. The CDR3 spans 14 residues. Sequencing was performed on whole blood. This sequence joins TRBV10-3 and TRBJ1-6; 8 nucleotides align to TRBD1. The clonotype was recovered from an adult who was a healthcare worker with PCR-confirmed SARS-CoV-2 infection or an uninfected control (not recorded which). The CDR3 here is CAISEGQGNSPLHF. The CDR3 nucleotides are TGTGCCATCAGTGAGGGACAGGGTAATTCACCCCTCCACTTT.